This T cell receptor beta chain was profiled in a study of cytomegalovirus exposure and HLA in healthy donors. The PCR contained 60 Vbeta and 13 Jbeta primers. This table comes from immunoSEQ multiplex PCR, and its TCRdb copy is limited to in-frame clones, with some not included. Among about 130,000 clones listed, over 80% were seen once. Germline CDR1 and CDR2: SGHDT and YYEEEE. The CDR3 covers 16 residues. V shed 5 bases and J 5 bases; nucleotides not matched to a gene: 10. Points from the study as a whole: One variant, a missense change in DCLRE1C, was linked in a later analysis to TCR beta V- and J-gene trimming. Associated with cytomegalovirus, according to the listing, were some 180 TCR beta chains. The majority of TCR sequences were rare, yet some public TCRs appeared in many donors.

Note on this clone: Its antigen is still unknown.

This clonotype was sampled from a boy between 10 and 17 years old in good health and CMV-seronegative. V and J are TRBV5-6 and TRBJ2-1; 10 positions agree with TRBD2. The sequenced sample was PBMCs. The CDR3 bases are TGTGCCAGCAGGCCTCCGGGACTAGCGCCGAACAATGAGCAGTTCTTC. This gives the protein CASRPPGLAPNNEQFF.